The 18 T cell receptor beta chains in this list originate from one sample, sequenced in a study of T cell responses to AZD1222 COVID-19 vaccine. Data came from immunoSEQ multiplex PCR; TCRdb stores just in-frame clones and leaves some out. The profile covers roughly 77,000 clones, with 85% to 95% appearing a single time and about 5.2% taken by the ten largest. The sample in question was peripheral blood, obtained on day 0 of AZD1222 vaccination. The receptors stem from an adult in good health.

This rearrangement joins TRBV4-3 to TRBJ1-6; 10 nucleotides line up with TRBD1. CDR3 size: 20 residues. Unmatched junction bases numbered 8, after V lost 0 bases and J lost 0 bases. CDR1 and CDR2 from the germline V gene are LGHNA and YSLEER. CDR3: CASSQDLPGQGSSYNSPLHF. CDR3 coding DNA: TGCGCCAGCAGCCAAGACCTTCCGGGACAGGGGAGCTCCTATAATTCACCCCTCCACTTT.

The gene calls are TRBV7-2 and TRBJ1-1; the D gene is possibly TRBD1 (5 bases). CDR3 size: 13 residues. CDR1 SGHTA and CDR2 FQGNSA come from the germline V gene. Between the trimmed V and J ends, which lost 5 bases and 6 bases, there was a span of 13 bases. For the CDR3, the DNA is TGTGCCAGCAGCCCTAGTAAGGGGTCTGAAGCTTTCTTT. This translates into CASSPSKGSEAFF.

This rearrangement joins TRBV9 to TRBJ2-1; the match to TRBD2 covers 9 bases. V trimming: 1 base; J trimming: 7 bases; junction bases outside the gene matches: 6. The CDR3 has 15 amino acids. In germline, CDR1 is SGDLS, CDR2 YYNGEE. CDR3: CASSVLAGFFNEQFF. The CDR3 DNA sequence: TGTGCCAGCAGCGTACTAGCGGGGTTTTTTAATGAGCAGTTCTTC. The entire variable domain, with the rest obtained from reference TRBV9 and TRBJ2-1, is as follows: DSGVTQTPKHLITATGQRVTLRCSPRSGDLSVYWYQQSLDQGLQFLIQYYNGEERAKGNILERFSAQQFPDLHSELNLSSLELGDSALYFCASSVLAGFFNEQFFGPGTRLTVL.

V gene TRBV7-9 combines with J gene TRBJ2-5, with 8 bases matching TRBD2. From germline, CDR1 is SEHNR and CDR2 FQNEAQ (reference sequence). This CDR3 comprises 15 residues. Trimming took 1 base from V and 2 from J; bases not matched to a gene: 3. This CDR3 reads CASSLGGGPQETQYF. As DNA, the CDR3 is TGTGCCAGCAGCTTAGGCGGGGGGCCTCAAGAGACCCAGTACTTC.

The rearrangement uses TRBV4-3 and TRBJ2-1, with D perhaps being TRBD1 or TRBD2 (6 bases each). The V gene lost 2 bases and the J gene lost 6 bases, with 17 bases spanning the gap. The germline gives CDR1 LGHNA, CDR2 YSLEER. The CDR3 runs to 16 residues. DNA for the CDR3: TGCGCCAGCAGCCAAAGAGGGGGGCAGTTGGGCAATGAGCAGTTCTTC. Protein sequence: CASSQRGGQLGNEQFF.

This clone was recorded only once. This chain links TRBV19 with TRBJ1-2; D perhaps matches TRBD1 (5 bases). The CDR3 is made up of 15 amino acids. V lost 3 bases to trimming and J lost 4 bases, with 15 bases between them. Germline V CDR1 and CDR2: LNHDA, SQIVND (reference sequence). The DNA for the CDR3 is TGTGCCAGTAGTATTCAGCGGGGCAGCGGCTATGGCTACACCTTC. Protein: CASSIQRGSGYGYTF.

The CDR3 bases are TGCGCCAGCAGCCGCCTAGGACAGAACCAAGAGACCCAGTACTTC. Translated, it gives CASSRLGQNQETQYF. V and J are TRBV5-1 and TRBJ2-5; D is perhaps TRBD1 (6 bases). V was shortened by 4 bases and J by 0 bases, with 13 bases between the two germline ends. CDR1 and CDR2 (germline): SGHRS, YFSETQ. The CDR3 is 15 residues long.

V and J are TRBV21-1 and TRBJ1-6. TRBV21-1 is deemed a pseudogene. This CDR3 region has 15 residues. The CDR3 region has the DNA TGTGCCAGCAGCAAAGGATCGATGCGCAATTCACCCCTCCACTTT. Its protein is CASSKGSMRNSPLHF.

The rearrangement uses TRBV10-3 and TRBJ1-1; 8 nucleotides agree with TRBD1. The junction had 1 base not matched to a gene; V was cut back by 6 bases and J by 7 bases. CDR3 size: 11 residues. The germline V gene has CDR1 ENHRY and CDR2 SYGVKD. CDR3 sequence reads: CAISDRGEAFF. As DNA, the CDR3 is TGTGCCATCAGCGACAGGGGTGAAGCTTTCTTT.

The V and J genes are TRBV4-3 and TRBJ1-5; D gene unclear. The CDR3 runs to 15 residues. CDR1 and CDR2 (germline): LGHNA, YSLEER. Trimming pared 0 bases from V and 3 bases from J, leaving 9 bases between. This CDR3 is CASSQDLDNNQPQHF. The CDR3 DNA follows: TGCGCCAGCAGCCAAGATCTAGATAACAATCAGCCCCAGCATTTT.

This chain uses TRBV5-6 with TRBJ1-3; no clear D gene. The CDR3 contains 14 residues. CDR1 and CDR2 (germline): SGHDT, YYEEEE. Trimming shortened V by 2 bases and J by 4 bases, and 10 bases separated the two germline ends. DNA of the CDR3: TGTGCCAGCAGCTTTTGGAGGGCAGGAAACACCATATATTTT. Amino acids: CASSFWRAGNTIYF.

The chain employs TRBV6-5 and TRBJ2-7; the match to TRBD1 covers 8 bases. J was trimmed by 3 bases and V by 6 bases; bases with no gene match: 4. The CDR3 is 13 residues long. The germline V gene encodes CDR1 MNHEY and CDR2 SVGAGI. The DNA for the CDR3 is TGTGCCAGCAGGGGGGACAGGCTCTACGAGCAGTACTTC. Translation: CASRGDRLYEQYF.

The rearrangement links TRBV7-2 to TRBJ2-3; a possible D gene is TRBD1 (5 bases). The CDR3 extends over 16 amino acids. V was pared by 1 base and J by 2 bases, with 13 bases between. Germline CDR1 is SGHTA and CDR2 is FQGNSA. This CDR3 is CASSLVPYGATDTQYF. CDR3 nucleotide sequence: TGTGCCAGCAGCTTAGTCCCTTATGGGGCCACAGATACGCAGTATTTT.

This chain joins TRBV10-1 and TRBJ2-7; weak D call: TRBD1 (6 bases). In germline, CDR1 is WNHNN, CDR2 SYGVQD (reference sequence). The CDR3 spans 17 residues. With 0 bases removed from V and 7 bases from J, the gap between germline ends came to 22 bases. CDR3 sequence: CASSESAGAALMHEQYF. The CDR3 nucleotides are TGCGCCAGCAGTGAGTCGGCAGGGGCCGCCCTGATGCATGAGCAGTACTTC.

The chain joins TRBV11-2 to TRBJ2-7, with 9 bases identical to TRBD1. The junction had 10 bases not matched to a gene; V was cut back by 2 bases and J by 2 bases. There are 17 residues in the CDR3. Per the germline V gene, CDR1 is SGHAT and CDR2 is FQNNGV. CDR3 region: CASSLYPLGQGAYEQYF. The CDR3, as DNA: TGTGCCAGCAGCTTATACCCCCTGGGACAGGGAGCCTACGAGCAGTACTTC.

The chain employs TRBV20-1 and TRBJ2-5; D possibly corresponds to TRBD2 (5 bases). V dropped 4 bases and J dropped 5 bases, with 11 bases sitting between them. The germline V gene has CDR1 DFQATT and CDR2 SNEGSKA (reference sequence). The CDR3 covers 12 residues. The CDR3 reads CSANDYRETQYF. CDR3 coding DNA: TGCAGTGCTAATGACTACCGGGAGACCCAGTACTTC.

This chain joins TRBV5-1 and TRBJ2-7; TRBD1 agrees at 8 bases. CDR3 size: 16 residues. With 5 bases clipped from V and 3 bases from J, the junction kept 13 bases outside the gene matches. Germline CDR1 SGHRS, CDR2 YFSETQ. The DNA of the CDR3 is TGCGCCAGCAGGTGGAGCGGTGGGACAGGAGACTACGAGCAGTACTTC. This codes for CASRWSGGTGDYEQYF.

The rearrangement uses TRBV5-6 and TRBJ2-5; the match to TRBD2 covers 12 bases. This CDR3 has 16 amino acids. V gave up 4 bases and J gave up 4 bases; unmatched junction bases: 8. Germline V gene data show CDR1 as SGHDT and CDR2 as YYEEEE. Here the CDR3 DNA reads TGTGCCAGCAGCCAACGACTAGCGGGGGCCAGAGAGACCCAGTACTTC. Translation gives CASSQRLAGARETQYF.